This TCR beta chain was sequenced in a study of low-dose radiotherapy and immunotherapy resistance in tumors. Study at large: Cohort 1 received 0.5 Gy per fraction every 2 weeks, totaling 6.5 Gy. Daily, from cycle 1 day 1 and for four cycles, patients took oral aspirin 300 mg. Intravenous ipilimumab 1 mg/kg every six weeks was given with nivolumab 240 mg every two weeks.

TRAV- and TRBV-specific primers were used for first-strand cDNA, which covered alpha and beta chains. Amplification of TCRs used a constant-region primer and V-primer adapter for 20 PCR cycles. Using its own MiXCR run on the reads, TCRdb lists one record per CDR3 protein. This sample has about 12,000 distinct CDR3 sequences, with roughly 71% found just once. CDR3 length equals 15 residues. Germline V CDR1 and CDR2: MNHGY, SAAAGT. With 6 bases removed from V and 8 bases from J, the gap between germline ends came to 22 bases. The sequence was collected from a human donor with advanced metastatic prostate, ovarian, gallbladder or colorectal cancer (not recorded which). This table probably holds off-target reads from a library built for another chain. This chain uses TRBV6-8 with TRBJ1-1; D is possibly TRBD1 (5 bases). The CDR3 sequence: CASSSGQPPLGEAFF. As DNA, the CDR3 is TGTGCCAGCAGCTCGGGGCAGCCTCCTTTGGGAGAAGCTTTCTTT.